These T cell receptor beta chains were read from a single sample in a study of blood T cell repertoires in COVID-19. Libraries were prepared by immunoSEQ multiplex PCR; TCRdb keeps only in-frame clonotypes and omits some of them. The table shows fewer than 250,000 clones, with roughly three quarters occurring only once. Input material: PBMCs or T cells enriched from blood (not recorded which). All receptors come from a woman between 45 and 60 years old with acute COVID-19. Both conserved end residues are part of each CDR3. The D gene is left open where the match is weak. A row's size may be missing; if present it is once, few, many or a size class.

J gene	D gene	V gene	CDR3 length	clone size	CDR3 protein	CDR3 DNA
TRBJ1-2	-	TRBV21-1	13	few	CASSIGDSYGYTF	TGTGCCAGCAGCATAGGAGACTCCTATGGCTACACCTTC
TRBJ1-2	-	TRBV7-2	13	few	CASSLERDLSYTF	TGTGCCAGCAGCTTAGAGCGTGATCTGAGCTACACCTTC
TRBJ1-1	-	TRBV19	16	-	CASTLDTGGMNTEAFF	TGTGCCAGTACCCTAGATACGGGGGGGATGAACACTGAAGCTTTCTTT
TRBJ2-3	TRBD1	TRBV11-3	16	-	CASSSRTGPVGDTQYF	TGTGCCAGCAGCTCCCGGACAGGGCCAGTTGGTGATACGCAGTATTTT
TRBJ2-1	-	TRBV7-9	13	once	CASSLHSVNEQFF	TGTGCCAGCAGCTTACACAGTGTCAATGAGCAGTTCTTC
TRBJ1-2	-	TRBV2	13	-	CASSLQLFYGYTF	TGTGCCAGCAGTCTACAGCTGTTCTATGGCTACACCTTC
TRBJ2-1	-	TRBV19	13	-	CASSRAGYNEQFF	TGTGCCAGTAGCCGCGCGGGGTACAATGAGCAGTTCTTC
TRBJ1-2	-	TRBV5-1	14	-	CASSLGGPGDGYTF	TGCGCCAGCAGCTTGGGTGGCCCAGGGGATGGCTACACCTTC
TRBJ2-1	TRBD1	TRBV7-9	16	few	CASSPLRGTGSNEQFF	TGTGCCAGCAGCCCCTTACGCGGGACAGGCAGCAATGAGCAGTTCTTC
TRBJ2-5	TRBD1	TRBV29-1	14	-	CSGAERTGKETQYF	TGCAGCGGCGCCGAACGGACAGGGAAAGAGACCCAGTACTTC
TRBJ2-3	TRBD2	TRBV7-2	17	-	CASSLTGRGGLYDTQYF	TGTGCCAGCAGCTTAACTGGGCGGGGGGGCCTATACGATACGCAGTATTTT
TRBJ2-5	TRBD1	TRBV29-1	14	-	CSVAWGQGVETQYF	TGCAGCGTTGCTTGGGGACAGGGGGTTGAGACCCAGTACTTC
TRBJ1-5	-	TRBV7-9	12	-	CASGDNNQPQHF	TGTGCCAGCGGGGACAACAATCAGCCCCAGCATTTT
TRBJ1-5	TRBD1	TRBV2	14	-	CASMGQRINQPQHF	TGTGCCAGCATGGGACAGCGAATTAATCAGCCCCAGCATTTT
TRBJ1-1	-	TRBV6-5	15	once	CASSYSGRLNTEAFF	TGTGCCAGCAGTTACTCGGGGAGATTGAACACTGAAGCTTTCTTT
TRBJ2-1	-	TRBV7-2	15	few	CASSLEGVSYNEQFF	TGTGCCAGCAGCTTAGAAGGGGTTTCCTACAATGAGCAGTTCTTC
TRBJ2-5	TRBD1	TRBV28	15	many	CASSRIPGQQETQYF	TGTGCCAGCAGTCGCATACCGGGACAGCAAGAGACCCAGTACTTC
TRBJ2-1	TRBD2	TRBV6-4	14	-	CASSDGGAYNEQFF	TGTGCCAGCAGTGACGGGGGGGCCTACAATGAGCAGTTCTTC
TRBJ1-1	-	TRBV15	15	-	CATSTVGLRDTEAFF	TGTGCCACCAGCACAGTAGGTTTGCGGGACACTGAAGCTTTCTTT
TRBJ1-1	-	TRBV28	14	-	CASSFARENTEAFF	TGTGCCAGCAGTTTTGCCAGGGAAAACACTGAAGCTTTCTTT
TRBJ2-2	TRBD1	TRBV9	14	once	CASSGTGFTGELFF	TGTGCCAGCAGCGGGACAGGGTTCACCGGGGAGCTGTTTTTT
TRBJ1-4	-	TRBV13	14	-	CASSLRSTNEKLFF	TGTGCCAGCAGCTTACGGTCAACTAATGAAAAACTGTTTTTT
TRBJ1-2	-	TRBV6-9	15	-	CASSYPGQQDYGYTF	TGTGCCAGCAGTTACCCCGGACAACAGGACTATGGCTACACCTTC
TRBJ1-2	-	TRBV29-1	13	-	CSVRSGNDYGYTF	TGCAGCGTCAGATCAGGGAACGACTATGGCTACACCTTC
TRBJ1-5	-	TRBV2	15	once	CAHQHSLDNNQPQHF	TGTGCCCACCAGCACTCCCTGGACAATAATCAGCCCCAGCATTTT
TRBJ1-3	TRBD1	TRBV3-1/TRBV3-2	15	once	CASSQTGVGGNTIYF	TGTGCCAGCAGCCAGACAGGGGTGGGTGGAAACACCATATATTTT
TRBJ1-2	-	TRBV10-3	14	-	CAISESRSNYGYTF	TGTGCCATCAGTGAGTCGCGAAGCAACTATGGCTACACCTTC
TRBJ1-5	-	TRBV28	14	-	CASSPLRVEQPQHF	TGTGCCAGCAGCCCGTTGAGGGTAGAACAGCCCCAGCATTTT
TRBJ1-1	TRBD1	TRBV7-9	14	-	CASSRQGENTEAFF	TGTGCCAGCAGTCGACAGGGGGAGAACACTGAAGCTTTCTTT